The clone carrying this TCR beta chain was detected only once. The antigen remains unidentified. Sequence at one end of the junction differs from germline and may be a read error. These data are taken from a study of tumor-infiltrating lymphocytes in primary liver carcinoma. Whole-study context: Tumor stage was T1-T3 N0M0, and tumor size was roughly 4 to 10 cm across. General study points: Tumor-adjacent and tumor-blood pairs overlapped less than tumor region pairs did. The 250 largest clones made up significantly more of tumor than blood repertoires (p = 0.039).

Bulk tissue was left unsorted, and RNA and DNA were co-extracted from about 20-30 mg of it. Resection treated the patients' primary liver carcinoma. The germline V gene encodes CDR1 MNHEY and CDR2 SVGEGT. The CDR3 has 14 amino acids. cDNA specific to TCR beta was made from around 450 ng of total RNA, with a constant-region primer employed for priming. ARM-PCR, slightly modified, supplied the TCR beta libraries through three nested multiplex PCR rounds. PCR rounds one and two used TRBV1-TRBV30 forward primers with a C-beta reverse primer for 10 cycles each. TCRdb analysed the multiplex PCR reads with MiXCR anew, one entry per CDR3 protein. In the table there are roughly 100,000 distinct CDR3 sequences, approximately 80% of which are singletons.

The specimen sequenced was liver tumor tissue from sampling region 3. Subset specified: tumor region T3, left-lateral pole. The clonotype originates from a man between 35 and 55 years old with primary liver carcinoma and hepatitis B virus infection. This chain uses TRBV6-2 or TRBV6-3 with TRBJ2-3; D is tentatively TRBD1 or TRBD2 (6 bases each). The CDR3 is CASNRDSSTDTQCF. Written as DNA, the CDR3 is TGTGCCAGCAACAGGGACTCTAGTACAGATACGCAGTGTTTT.